The 17 T cell receptor beta chains in this list originate from one sample, sequenced in a study of T cells after yellow fever vaccination. TCRdb called the 5' RACE reads again in MiXCR, with one record for every CDR3 protein. The sample holds fewer than 400,000 distinct CDR3 sequences, around a tenth seen once. The sequences come from CD4+ T cells sorted from PBMCs, collected 45 days after the yellow fever booster vaccination. These receptors all stem from a man younger than 35 who received the YFV17D yellow fever vaccine.

The CDR3: CASSPRTSGGGYNEQFF. The CDR3 DNA sequence: TGTGCCAGCAGCCCACGGACTAGCGGGGGGGGTTACAATGAGCAGTTCTTC. The V and J genes are TRBV7-3 and TRBJ2-1; 15 bases are shared with TRBD2. Germline V gene sequence: CDR1 SGHTA, CDR2 FQGTGA. This CDR3 region has 17 residues. The junction had 6 bases not matched to a gene; V was cut back by 5 bases and J by 4 bases.

The chain couples TRBV6-5 to TRBJ1-1; D perhaps matches TRBD1 (6 bases). Deletions cut 4 bases from V and 4 bases from J, with 16 bases between. The CDR3 length is 15 residues. The germline CDR1 and CDR2 sequences are MNHEY and SVGAGI. The CDR3, as DNA: TGTGCCAGCAGTTCCTTAAACAGGGCGATCACTGAAGCTTTCTTT. Amino acids: CASSSLNRAITEAFF.

The chain joins TRBV18 to TRBJ1-2; D is unclear. The CDR3 is 14 amino acids. V gave up 2 bases and J gave up 5 bases, with 12 bases separating them. CDR1 is KGHSH, CDR2 LQKENI, per germline. The CDR3 sequence is CASSPTPGPYGYTF. Written as DNA, the CDR3 is TGTGCCAGCTCACCAACCCCAGGCCCTTATGGCTACACCTTC.

V is TRBV5-1 and J is TRBJ1-1; unclear D gene. The CDR3 is 14 residues long. Germline V gene data show CDR1 as SGHRS and CDR2 as YFSETQ. V was pared by 2 bases and J by 1 base, with 9 bases between. The CDR3 DNA follows: TGCGCCAGCAGCTTACATCGGGGGAACACTGAAGCTTTCTTT. It specifies CASSLHRGNTEAFF.

The rearrangement links TRBV4-3 to TRBJ2-1; the D gene is possibly TRBD1 (6 bases). This CDR3 comprises 14 residues. Germline values: CDR1 LGHNA, CDR2 YSLEER. Trimming pared 5 bases from V and 0 bases from J, leaving 8 bases between. CDR3 residues: CASSRQDSYNEQFF. CDR3 nucleotide sequence: TGCGCCAGCAGCAGACAGGACTCCTACAATGAGCAGTTCTTC.

V gene TRBV27 combines with J gene TRBJ1-2, with D hard to call. The V and J ends lost 5 bases and 4 bases respectively, with 11 bases between them. The CDR3 spans 13 residues. From germline, CDR1 is MNHEY and CDR2 SMNVEV (reference sequence). The CDR3 coding sequence is TGTGCCAGCAGTGGCAGATCCTTCTATGGCTACACCTTC. It translates to CASSGRSFYGYTF.

The chain combines TRBV9 with TRBJ2-1; the match to TRBD2 covers 8 bases. V trimming: 4 bases; J trimming: 12 bases; junction bases outside the gene matches: 6. The CDR3 totals 12 residues. The germline V gene encodes CDR1 SGDLS and CDR2 YYNGEE. CDR3 sequence (DNA): TGTGCCAGCAGCTCCGGGGGGGCGAGGCAGTTCTTC. Translation: CASSSGGARQFF.

This clonotype was picked up a small number of times. V gene TRBV9 combines with J gene TRBJ2-2; the match to TRBD2 covers 10 bases. There are 17 residues in the CDR3. Germline V CDR1 and CDR2: SGDLS, YYNGEE. V shed 3 bases and J 1 base; nucleotides not matched to a gene: 6. DNA for the CDR3: TGTGCCAGCAGCGCTCCTAGCGGGGGCCAGAACACCGGGGAGCTGTTTTTT. Translation gives CASSAPSGGQNTGELFF.

This clonotype was detected a few times. The chain couples TRBV9 to TRBJ1-1; tentative D call: TRBD1 (6 bases). V was pared by 4 bases and J by 2 bases, with 15 bases between. Per germline, CDR1 SGDLS and CDR2 YYNGEE. The CDR3 extends over 15 amino acids. DNA of the CDR3: TGTGCCAGCAGCTTTACCGTGGACAGTAACACTGAAGCTTTCTTT. This gives the protein CASSFTVDSNTEAFF.

This clonotype appeared many times. V gene TRBV10-3 combines with J gene TRBJ2-1, with 9 bases fitting TRBD1. The germline CDR1 and CDR2 sequences are ENHRY and SYGVKD. The CDR3 loop spans 15 amino acids. V lost 6 bases and J lost 2; bases outside the gene matches: 5. Written as DNA, the CDR3 is TGTGCCATCAGAGCCGGGACAGGGCCCTACAATGAGCAGTTCTTC. Its translation: CAIRAGTGPYNEQFF.

This clonotype was detected only a few times. Since the CDR3 does not end with the conserved phenylalanine or tryptophan, this likely comes from a read error. The limits of the CDR3 on the DNA are not certain, so only TCRdb's listed CDR3 is given. The rearrangement links TRBV20-1 to TRBJ2-5. The CDR3 sequence runs 10 residues, both termini included. Germline V CDR1 and CDR2: DFQATT, SNEGSKA (reference sequence). CDR3 region: CSAKWAICYL.

The CDR3 nucleotides read TGCAGCGTGGAGGGACAGGGGACTGGCGGCTACACCTTC. Protein: CSVEGQGTGGYTF. V usage is TRBV29-1 and J usage is TRBJ1-2; 10 nucleotides align to TRBD1. CDR1 is SQVTM, CDR2 ANQGSEA, per germline. The CDR3 totals 13 residues. The ends lost 6 bases at V and 8 bases at J; junction bases unmatched: 9.

V is TRBV10-3 and J is TRBJ2-3; 7 nucleotides match TRBD2. This CDR3 contains 14 residues. V lost 6 bases and J lost 3; bases outside the gene matches: 6. Germline lookup yields CDR1 ENHRY and CDR2 SYGVKD. CDR3 protein: CAIRTVGGTDTQYF. The CDR3 DNA reads as TGTGCCATCAGAACAGTGGGGGGGACAGATACGCAGTATTTT.

This sequence joins TRBV7-3 and TRBJ2-3; 8 nucleotides match TRBD2. The CDR3 contains 16 residues. Germline CDR1 reads SGHTA; CDR2 reads FQGTGA. V trimming: 2 bases; J trimming: 4 bases; junction bases outside the gene matches: 8. The CDR3 loop reads CASSLGAGRASDTQYF. CDR3 nucleotides: TGTGCCAGCAGCTTAGGGGCCGGGAGGGCTTCAGATACGCAGTATTTT.

This chain links TRBV3-1 with TRBJ1-1; 9 bases fit TRBD1. The V segment lost 4 bases and the J segment 4 bases; nucleotides outside the gene matches: 7. The CDR3 totals 15 residues. Per germline, CDR1 LGHDT and CDR2 YNNKEL (reference sequence). The CDR3 nucleotides are TGTGCCAGCAGCCTCGGGACAGGGAGGACCACTGAAGCTTTCTTT. It specifies CASSLGTGRTTEAFF.

This rearrangement joins TRBV5-1 to TRBJ2-1; TRBD2 agrees at 10 bases. The CDR3 spans 15 residues. V gave up 1 base and J gave up 10 bases; unmatched junction bases: 8. Per the germline V gene, CDR1 is SGHRS and CDR2 is YFSETQ. CDR3 DNA: TGCGCCAGCAGCTTGATGCCAGCGGGGGGGCACGAGCAGTTCTTC. Its translation is CASSLMPAGGHEQFF.

The rearrangement joins TRBV20-1 to TRBJ2-7; D is tentatively TRBD1 or TRBD2 (6 bases each). The CDR3 length is 15 residues. V gave up 3 bases and J gave up 5 bases, with 20 bases separating them. CDR1 and CDR2 from the germline V gene are DFQATT and SNEGSKA (reference sequence). The CDR3 here is CSASRGPRADDEQYV. The CDR3 DNA reads as TGCAGTGCTAGTCGGGGGCCCAGGGCAGACGACGAGCAGTACGTC.